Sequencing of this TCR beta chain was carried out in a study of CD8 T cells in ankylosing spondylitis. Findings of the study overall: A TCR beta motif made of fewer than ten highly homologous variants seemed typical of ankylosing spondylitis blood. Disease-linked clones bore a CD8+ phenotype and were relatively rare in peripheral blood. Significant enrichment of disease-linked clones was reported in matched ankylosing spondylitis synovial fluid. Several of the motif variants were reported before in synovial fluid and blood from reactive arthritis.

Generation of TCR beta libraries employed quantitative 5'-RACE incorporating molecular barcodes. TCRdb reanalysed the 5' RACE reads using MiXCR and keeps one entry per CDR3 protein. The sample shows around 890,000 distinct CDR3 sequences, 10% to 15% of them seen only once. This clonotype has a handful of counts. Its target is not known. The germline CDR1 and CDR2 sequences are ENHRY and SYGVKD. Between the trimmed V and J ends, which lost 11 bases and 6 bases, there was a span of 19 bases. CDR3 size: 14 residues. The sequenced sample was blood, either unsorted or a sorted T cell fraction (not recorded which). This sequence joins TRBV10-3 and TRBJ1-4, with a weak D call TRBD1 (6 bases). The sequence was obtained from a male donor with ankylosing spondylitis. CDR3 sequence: CASSGRGADEKLFF. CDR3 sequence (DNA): TGTGCCTCTTCAGGGAGGGGGGCAGATGAAAAACTGTTTTTT.